The clone carrying this T cell receptor beta chain was counted many times. Its antigen is still unknown. This sample stems from a study of T cell repertoires in cytomegalovirus infection. Study at large: Newly reported HLA-C-restricted and thoroughly characterized HLA-B-restricted CMV epitopes were employed. Study-wide results and caveats: Ex vivo, HLA-C-restricted CMV-specific TCR beta clonotypes prevailed over the rest of the response.

There are 13 residues in the CDR3. V was pared by 7 bases and J by 4 bases, with 14 bases between. Germline V gene data show CDR1 as SGHTA and CDR2 as FQGNSA. TCRdb passed the reads through MiXCR, listing each CDR3 protein once. The profile shows approximately 500,000 distinct CDR3 sequences, around a third of them singletons. The chain combines TRBV7-2 with TRBJ2-7, with D tentatively TRBD2 (6 bases). The material was cultured PBMCs, obtained from culture after CMV antigen stimulation. The TCR comes from a human donor in good health (CMV status not recorded). Some clones in this sample may be carry-over from other donors' samples. The CDR3 region is CASTPGTVYEQYF. CDR3 nucleotides: TGTGCCAGCACCCCCGGGACTGTTTACGAGCAGTACTTC.